A single sample is the source of the 2 T cell receptor beta chains below, sequenced in a study of tumor-infiltrating lymphocytes in oesophageal squamous cell carcinoma. TCRdb re-called the PCR reads with MiXCR, one entry per CDR3 protein. The sample lists 3,500 to 4,500 distinct CDR3 sequences; around 14% were seen once. Sequenced input: esophageal tumor tissue. These receptor sequences come from a male donor with esophageal squamous cell carcinoma.

This clonotype has at least ten counts. The J gene is TRBJ2-3, the V gene TRBV5-4; the match to TRBD1 covers 9 bases. The trim removed 4 bases at V and 4 bases at J, leaving 7 bases unmatched. The CDR3 is 15 amino acids. Germline-derived CDR1 and CDR2 are SGHNT and YYREEE (reference sequence). The CDR3 here is CASSPGTGISDTQYF. DNA for the CDR3: TGTGCCAGCAGCCCCGGGACAGGGATTTCAGATACGCAGTATTTT. Complete variable domain (other parts from reference TRBV5-4 and TRBJ2-3): ETGVTQSPTHLIKTRGQQVTLRCSSQSGHNTVSWYQQALGQGPQFIFQYYREEENGRGNFPPRFSGLQFPNYSSELNVNALELDDSALYLCASSPGTGISDTQYFGPGTRLTVL.

This clonotype was seen many times. A much larger clonotype is one base distant, so this may be a read error. V gene TRBV7-3 combines with J gene TRBJ2-7; 13 nucleotides match TRBD2. V trimming: 5 bases; J trimming: 7 bases; junction bases outside the gene matches: 14. The CDR3 contains 17 residues. CDR1 is SGHTA and CDR2 is FQGTGA in the germline V gene. The CDR3: CASSPRRLAGGLNEQYF. DNA for the CDR3: TGTGCCAGCAGCCCCCGAAGACTAGCGGGGGGACTCAATGAGCAGTACTTC.